Listed below are T cell receptor beta chains from one sample, sequenced in a study of T cells after yellow fever vaccination. TCRdb independently ran MiXCR on the 5' RACE reads; one entry per CDR3 protein. The sample carries about 350,000 distinct CDR3 sequences, approximately 8% recorded once. Sequences were derived from PBMCs, sampled more than 35 days after the first yellow fever vaccination. The receptors originated from a man between 18 and 29 years old who received the YFV17D yellow fever vaccine. Both conserved end residues are part of each CDR3. The D gene is left open where the match is weak. Expanded clones are given a class, and other clones once, few, many or no size at all.

clone size: few
V gene: TRBV5-6
D gene: -
J gene: TRBJ2-3
CDR3 DNA: TGTGCCAGCAGCTTGAACATTCTTGATACGCAGTATTTT
CDR3 protein: CASSLNILDTQYF

clone size: few
V gene: TRBV20-1
D gene: -
J gene: TRBJ1-6
CDR3 DNA: TGCAGTGCTCCCCGAGGGGGGCAAGCCTATAATTCACCCCTCCACTTT
CDR3 protein: CSAPRGGQAYNSPLHF

clone size: many
V gene: TRBV12-3/TRBV12-4
D gene: TRBD1
J gene: TRBJ1-5
CDR3 DNA: TGTGCCAGCAGTCCCATCGACAGGGATCAGCCCCAGCATTTT
CDR3 protein: CASSPIDRDQPQHF

clone size: many
V gene: TRBV18
D gene: -
J gene: TRBJ2-3
CDR3 DNA: TGTGCCAGCTCCGGGGCAGATACGCAGTATTTT
CDR3 protein: CASSGADTQYF

clone size: few
V gene: TRBV21-1
D gene: -
J gene: TRBJ2-5
CDR3 DNA: TGTGCCAGCAGCAAAGAGGACGTGGGGACCCTGCCCGGGACCCAGTACTTC
CDR3 protein: CASSKEDVGTLPGTQYF

clone size: -
V gene: TRBV12-3/TRBV12-4
D gene: -
J gene: TRBJ1-1
CDR3 DNA: TGTGCCAGCAGCTCCTTAGGTCTGAACACTGAAGCTTTCTTT
CDR3 protein: CASSSLGLNTEAFF

clone size: -
V gene: TRBV7-2
D gene: -
J gene: TRBJ2-5
CDR3 DNA: TGTGCCAGCAGCTCCCAATACCAAGAGACCCAGTACTTC
CDR3 protein: CASSSQYQETQYF

clone size: -
V gene: TRBV15
D gene: -
J gene: TRBJ1-4
CDR3 DNA: TGTGCCACCAGCATGGGGGGACGAGAGAATGAAAAACTGTTTTTT
CDR3 protein: CATSMGGRENEKLFF

clone size: few
V gene: TRBV27
D gene: -
J gene: TRBJ2-7
CDR3 DNA: TGTGCCAGCAGTTTAAACGTAGCCTACGAGCAGTACTTC
CDR3 protein: CASSLNVAYEQYF

clone size: -
V gene: TRBV20-1
D gene: -
J gene: TRBJ2-5
CDR3 DNA: TGCAGTGCTAGTCGGTCGTCCCAAGAGACCCAGTACTTC
CDR3 protein: CSASRSSQETQYF

clone size: few
V gene: TRBV25-1
D gene: -
J gene: TRBJ2-5
CDR3 DNA: TGTGCCAGCAGTGAAGTTGGGGCCCAAGAGACCCAGTACTTC
CDR3 protein: CASSEVGAQETQYF

clone size: few
V gene: TRBV6-2/TRBV6-3
D gene: -
J gene: TRBJ2-7
CDR3 DNA: TGTGCCAGCAGTTCCTCCAGGGACTCCTACGAGCAGTACTTC
CDR3 protein: CASSSSRDSYEQYF

clone size: -
V gene: TRBV11-2
D gene: -
J gene: TRBJ2-1
CDR3 DNA: TGTGCCAGCAGCGGGATGGATGAGCAGTTCTTC
CDR3 protein: CASSGMDEQFF

clone size: few
V gene: TRBV10-3
D gene: TRBD2
J gene: TRBJ2-1
CDR3 DNA: TGTGCCACTATGACTAGCGGGGGGGCCCATGAGCAGTTCTTC
CDR3 protein: CATMTSGGAHEQFF

clone size: -
V gene: TRBV9
D gene: -
J gene: TRBJ1-2
CDR3 DNA: TGTGCCAGCACCCGGGATAACTATGGCTACACCTTC
CDR3 protein: CASTRDNYGYTF

clone size: -
V gene: TRBV2
D gene: TRBD2
J gene: TRBJ2-4
CDR3 DNA: TGTGCCAGCACCCAAAGGTTCGGGGGGGAAAACATTCAGTACTTC
CDR3 protein: CASTQRFGGENIQYF

clone size: -
V gene: TRBV20-1
D gene: -
J gene: TRBJ2-7
CDR3 DNA: TGCAGTGTTATCAGGGGGGGGGCGGGCGAGCAGTACTTC
CDR3 protein: CSVIRGGAGEQYF

clone size: -
V gene: TRBV29-1
D gene: -
J gene: TRBJ1-6
CDR3 DNA: TGCAGCGGCGCCGAGACGGTAAATTCACCCCTCCACTTT
CDR3 protein: CSGAETVNSPLHF

clone size: -
V gene: TRBV27
D gene: TRBD2
J gene: TRBJ2-3
CDR3 DNA: TGTGCCAGCAGTTTTCTAGCGGGGGGAGGGGATACGCAGTATTTT
CDR3 protein: CASSFLAGGGDTQYF

clone size: few
V gene: TRBV12-3/TRBV12-4
D gene: -
J gene: TRBJ1-5
CDR3 DNA: TGTGCCAGCAGTTTAGGACGCACAGGTCATCAGCCCCAGCATTTT
CDR3 protein: CASSLGRTGHQPQHF

clone size: -
V gene: TRBV6-5
D gene: TRBD1
J gene: TRBJ1-3
CDR3 DNA: TGTGCCAGCAGTTACTCCGTGACAGGGAGTGGAAACACCATATATTTT
CDR3 protein: CASSYSVTGSGNTIYF

clone size: -
V gene: TRBV5-1
D gene: -
J gene: TRBJ2-5
CDR3 DNA: TGCGCCAGCAGTACAACGGCCGAGACCCAGTACTTC
CDR3 protein: CASSTTAETQYF

clone size: few
V gene: TRBV5-6
D gene: -
J gene: TRBJ1-1
CDR3 DNA: TGTGCCAGCAGCTTGAAGACGGGAGGGCGGCAGAACACTGAAGCTTTCTTT
CDR3 protein: CASSLKTGGRQNTEAFF

clone size: -
V gene: TRBV5-8
D gene: -
J gene: TRBJ1-3
CDR3 DNA: TGTGCCAGTAGCTTGATTAACGTAAACACCATATATTTT
CDR3 protein: CASSLINVNTIYF

clone size: few
V gene: TRBV10-3
D gene: -
J gene: TRBJ2-2
CDR3 DNA: TGTGCCATCAGTGAGAGTCTAGGGGAGCTGTTTTTT
CDR3 protein: CAISESLGELFF

clone size: many
V gene: TRBV7-6
D gene: -
J gene: TRBJ2-1
CDR3 DNA: TGTGCCAGCAGCTTCAAGAATGAGCAGTTCTTC
CDR3 protein: CASSFKNEQFF

clone size: many
V gene: TRBV9
D gene: -
J gene: TRBJ2-5
CDR3 DNA: TGTGCCAGCAGCGCGAAACAAACTCGGGGGACCCAAGAGACCCAGTACTTC
CDR3 protein: CASSAKQTRGTQETQYF

clone size: few
V gene: TRBV9
D gene: -
J gene: TRBJ2-1
CDR3 DNA: TGTGCCAGCAGCGTAGAGTTGTCGGGGGTCCAGGATGAGCAGTTCTTC
CDR3 protein: CASSVELSGVQDEQFF

clone size: -
V gene: TRBV30
D gene: -
J gene: TRBJ2-1
CDR3 DNA: TGTGCCTGGACCAGGAGGGATGAGCAGTTCTTC
CDR3 protein: CAWTRRDEQFF